The entry below describes one TCR beta chain. This entry comes from a study of cytotoxic CD8 clonotypes in ibrutinib-treated CLL. Turning to the study itself: Included were approximately ten relapsed/refractory and approximately 15 treatment-naive patients, of whom about 18 were IGHV unmutated.

Data came from immunoSEQ multiplex PCR; TCRdb stores just in-frame clones and leaves some out. The repertoire consists of under 200,000 clones, with 81% occurring once and the leading ten covering about 2.1%. The TCR was taken from a human donor with chronic lymphocytic leukemia. Material: PBMCs, obtained after 12 months of ibrutinib treatment.

The CDR3 reads CASSLENDYTQYF. The CDR3 DNA reads TGTGCCAGCAGTTTAGAGAACGACTATACGCAGTATTTT. This chain joins TRBV28 and TRBJ2-3, with unresolved D. This CDR3 spans 13 amino acids. The germline gives CDR1 MDHEN, CDR2 SYDVKM. The V gene lost 2 bases and the J gene lost 7 bases, with 10 bases spanning the gap.